This T cell receptor beta chain was sequenced for a study of CD8 T cells in ankylosing spondylitis. Study-wide results and caveats: Disease-linked clones bore a CD8+ phenotype and were relatively rare in peripheral blood.

Notes on this clonotype: Its matching antigen is unknown.

The germline V and J ends were trimmed by 6 bases and 7 bases, with 21 bases remaining between them. The CDR3 sequence is 15 residues long. Germline loops: CDR1 MNHEY, CDR2 SVGAGI. From the 5' RACE reads, TCRdb called clonotypes with MiXCR, one entry per CDR3 protein. The sample contains around 210,000 distinct CDR3 sequences, 8.2% of which appear only once. Sequenced input: blood, either unsorted or a sorted T cell fraction (not recorded which). The TCR originated in a female donor with ankylosing spondylitis or in good health (not recorded which). The chain couples TRBV6-5 to TRBJ1-1, with D possibly being TRBD1 (6 bases). CDR3 nucleotide sequence: TGTGCCAGCAGGTCCTCCGTGGGACATCCCTATGAAGCTTTCTTT. Encoded protein: CASRSSVGHPYEAFF.